This TCR beta chain comes out of a study of regulatory T cells in long-lasting Graves disease. Library construction for TCR beta used iRepertoire HTBI primers and Arm-PCR of CDR3 regions. TCRdb analysed the multiplex PCR reads with MiXCR anew, one entry per CDR3 protein. The table records about 470,000 distinct CDR3 sequences, roughly 17% of them present only once. Time point specified: newly diagnosed GD, antithyroid drugs for less than 3 months. Scientists built the TCR library using RNA that was extracted from PBMCs. Separately, the same data were catalogued under a study of T cells in Graves' hyperthyroidism and ophthalmopathy. In that study: Aged 18 to 65, the patients had hyperthyroidism that was newly diagnosed and had lasted under 2 months.

The source is a man in his forties with Graves disease. Sequencing was performed on peripheral blood mononuclear cells (PBMCs), taken at new diagnosis, from a patient treated with antithyroid drugs.

The CDR3, as DNA: TGTGCCAGCAGTTTCCCCAGGGTCGGAAACACCGGGGAGCTGTTTTTT. It codes for CASSFPRVGNTGELFF. The V and J genes are TRBV28 and TRBJ2-2, with D tentatively TRBD1 (5 bases). The CDR3 sequence is 16 residues long. Trimming cost V 3 bases and J 2 bases, with 13 bases left between them. Looked up from germline, CDR1 is MDHEN and CDR2 is SYDVKM.